Listed below are T cell receptor beta chains from one sample, sequenced in a study of PD-1 blockade in classical Hodgkin lymphoma. Some clones are missing from TCRdb's copy, which holds only in-frame ones; the method was immunoSEQ multiplex PCR. The table lists some 93,000 clones, roughly 73% of them singletons. The sample here was peripheral blood mononuclear cells (PBMCs), taken before the fourth cycle of nivolumab. These receptors were obtained from a human donor with classical Hodgkin lymphoma. CDR3s include the opening cysteine and the closing phenylalanine or tryptophan. The D gene is left open where the match is weak. Rows may omit the clone size; those that give it use once, few, many or a size class.

TRBJ2-3 | - | once | TRBV4-1 | 15 | CASSQAPGNTDTQYF | TGCGCCAGCAGCCAAGCCCCAGGCAACACAGATACGCAGTATTTT
TRBJ1-2 | TRBD1 | - | TRBV19 | 15 | CASSIGGDREFGYTF | TGTGCCAGTAGTATAGGCGGTGACAGGGAATTTGGCTACACCTTC
TRBJ2-7 | - | - | TRBV7-9 | 13 | CASGTSSSYEQYF | TGTGCCAGCGGAACCAGTAGCTCCTACGAGCAGTACTTC
TRBJ1-1 | TRBD1 | - | TRBV2 | 14 | CASVWDRGNTEAFF | TGTGCCAGCGTCTGGGACAGGGGTAACACTGAAGCTTTCTTT
TRBJ1-2 | - | - | TRBV6-6 | 14 | CASSSLTMDGSYTF | TGTGCCAGCAGTTCCCTGACAATGGACGGAAGCTACACCTTC
TRBJ2-7 | - | - | TRBV10-3 | 14 | CAIGAQGITYEQYF | TGTGCCATCGGGGCCCAGGGCATCACCTACGAGCAGTACTTC
TRBJ2-2 | - | - | TRBV7-6 | 15 | CASSLRGANTGELFF | TGTGCCAGCAGCCTGCGGGGAGCGAACACCGGGGAGCTGTTTTTT
TRBJ2-2 | TRBD1 | - | TRBV10-3 | 17 | CAISGDRGSANTGELFF | TGTGCCATCAGTGGGGACAGGGGATCCGCGAACACCGGGGAGCTGTTTTTT
TRBJ2-4 | - | - | TRBV18 | 13 | CASSPPERNIQYF | TGTGCCAGCTCACCACCGGAACGGAACATTCAGTACTTC
TRBJ2-3 | - | - | TRBV28 | 14 | CASSRGESTDTQYF | TGTGCCAGCAGTCGCGGCGAGAGCACAGATACGCAGTATTTT
TRBJ2-3 | - | - | TRBV11-2 | 16 | CASSLDRVGWTDTQYF | TGTGCCAGCAGCTTAGATCGTGTAGGGTGGACAGATACGCAGTATTTT
TRBJ1-4 | TRBD1 | - | TRBV6-1 | 17 | CASSERGGQGLNEKLFF | TGTGCCAGCAGTGAAAGGGGGGGACAGGGCCTTAATGAAAAACTGTTTTTT
TRBJ1-4 | - | - | TRBV29-1 | 13 | CSVGSTVGEKLFF | TGCAGCGTTGGGAGCACGGTGGGTGAAAAACTGTTTTTT
TRBJ2-7 | TRBD2 | - | TRBV6-5 | 15 | CASSSGGLAFYEQYF | TGTGCCAGCAGTTCGGGGGGACTAGCGTTCTACGAGCAGTACTTC
TRBJ2-6 | - | once | TRBV30 | 12 | CAWSGGANVLTF | TGTGCCTGGAGTGGTGGGGCCAACGTCCTGACTTTC
TRBJ1-1 | TRBD1 | once | TRBV5-4 | 14 | CASSYGTGAVLAFF | TGTGCCAGCAGCTACGGGACAGGGGCTGTTCTAGCTTTCTTT
TRBJ2-1 | TRBD2 | - | TRBV4-1 | 17 | CASSRRGRTSGFNEQFF | TGCGCCAGCAGCCGGCGGGGGAGGACTAGCGGTTTCAATGAGCAGTTCTTC
TRBJ1-2 | TRBD1 | - | TRBV5-4 | 16 | CASSQDQGGTVYGYTF | TGTGCCAGCAGCCAAGATCAAGGGGGGACAGTCTATGGCTACACCTTC
TRBJ1-5 | TRBD1 | - | TRBV19 | 16 | CASHRTGEDGNQPQHF | TGTGCCAGCCACAGGACAGGGGAGGATGGGAATCAGCCCCAGCATTTT
TRBJ1-3 | TRBD1 | - | TRBV10-3 | 17 | CAISVMGQGLTGNTIYF | TGTGCCATCAGTGTTATGGGACAGGGATTAACTGGAAACACCATATATTTT
TRBJ1-5 | - | - | TRBV10-3 | 14 | CAISAGRSNQPQHF | TGTGCCATCAGTGCGGGACGGTCAAATCAGCCCCAGCATTTT
TRBJ2-7 | - | - | TRBV7-3 | 17 | CASSHKKDREAHYEQYF | TGTGCCAGCAGCCACAAAAAAGACAGGGAGGCCCACTACGAGCAGTACTTC
TRBJ2-3 | - | - | TRBV5-6 | 12 | CASSLATDTQYF | TGTGCCAGCAGCTTGGCGACAGATACGCAGTATTTT
TRBJ2-2 | - | once | TRBV11-3 | 12 | CASSSTTGELFF | TGTGCCAGCAGCTCGACCACCGGGGAGCTGTTTTTT
TRBJ2-7 | TRBD1 | - | TRBV6-6 | 13 | CASVGTAVYEQYF | TGTGCCAGCGTCGGGACAGCAGTCTACGAGCAGTACTTC
TRBJ2-4 | TRBD2 | - | TRBV11-2 | 17 | CASSLAQTSSPGNIQYF | TGTGCCAGCAGCTTAGCCCAGACTAGCTCCCCGGGGAACATTCAGTACTTC
TRBJ1-2 | TRBD1 | once | TRBV19 | 13 | CASSTTGELSYTF | TGTGCCAGTAGTACGACAGGGGAGTTAAGCTACACCTTC
TRBJ1-3 | - | once | TRBV5-5 | 15 | CASSFGIASGNTIYF | TGTGCCAGCAGCTTCGGGATAGCCTCTGGAAACACCATATATTTT
TRBJ1-4 | - | - | TRBV21-1 | 17 | CASRWTVDKVHNEKLFF | TGTGCCAGCAGGTGGACTGTAGACAAGGTGCATAATGAAAAACTGTTTTTT
TRBJ1-6 | - | - | TRBV5-1 | 17 | CASSLAGITGGNSPLHF | TGCGCCAGCAGCTTGGCGGGGATCACGGGGGGGAATTCACCCCTCCACTTT
TRBJ2-5 | - | - | TRBV2 | 14 | CASSERTGRETQYF | TGTGCCAGCAGTGAGAGAACGGGGCGCGAGACCCAGTACTTC
TRBJ1-2 | - | - | TRBV19 | 14 | CASSRAGEGYGYTF | TGTGCCAGTAGTCGGGCAGGGGAAGGCTATGGCTACACCTTC
TRBJ2-3 | - | - | TRBV19 | 14 | CASSIRTSSDTQYF | TGTGCCAGTAGTATTCGTACTAGTTCCGATACGCAGTATTTT
TRBJ1-2 | - | - | TRBV6-1 | 10 | CASSEGGYTF | TGTGCCAGCAGTGAAGGTGGCTACACCTTC
TRBJ2-7 | - | - | TRBV7-2 | 15 | CASSYVGGPLYEQYF | TGTGCCAGCAGCTACGTCGGGGGACCTCTCTACGAGCAGTACTTC
TRBJ1-5 | - | - | TRBV7-6 | 13 | CASSSARGQPQHF | TGTGCCAGCAGCTCCGCCCGGGGTCAGCCCCAGCATTTT
TRBJ2-3 | - | once | TRBV15 | 14 | CATSVSQTTDTQYF | TGTGCCACCAGCGTCTCACAGACCACAGATACGCAGTATTTT
TRBJ2-7 | - | - | TRBV6-5 | 11 | CASGRGYEQYF | TGTGCCAGCGGGCGGGGATACGAGCAGTACTTC
TRBJ1-2 | TRBD1 | many | TRBV5-1 | 15 | CASSQPGQRNYGYTF | TGCGCCAGCAGCCAACCGGGACAGAGAAACTATGGCTACACCTTC
TRBJ2-7 | TRBD2 | - | TRBV2 | 18 | CASSENPGLAGIPYEQYF | TGTGCCAGCAGTGAAAACCCCGGACTAGCGGGGATACCCTACGAGCAGTACTTC
TRBJ1-5 | - | - | TRBV9 | 14 | CASGGGSLNQPQHF | TGTGCCAGCGGCGGAGGGTCCCTAAATCAGCCCCAGCATTTT
TRBJ2-7 | TRBD2 | once | TRBV9 | 17 | CASSVGLAGGPYYEQYF | TGTGCCAGCAGCGTAGGGCTAGCGGGAGGGCCCTACTACGAGCAGTACTTC
TRBJ2-7 | - | - | TRBV7-2 | 14 | CASSSRLTPYEQYF | TGTGCCAGCAGCTCCCGGTTGACTCCCTACGAGCAGTACTTC
TRBJ2-5 | - | - | TRBV18 | 16 | CASSLTAAQGLETQYF | TGTGCCAGCTCTCTCACCGCTGCACAGGGTTTGGAGACCCAGTACTTC
TRBJ2-1 | TRBD1 | once | TRBV11-3 | 17 | CASSHDRGPSSYNEQFF | TGTGCCAGCAGCCATGACAGGGGACCGAGCTCCTACAATGAGCAGTTCTTC
TRBJ1-6 | TRBD1 | - | TRBV27 | 15 | CASSSGTGGYSPLHF | TGTGCCAGCAGTTCCGGGACAGGGGGGTATTCACCCCTCCACTTT
TRBJ2-2 | TRBD2 | - | TRBV27 | 15 | CASSLISGYTGELFF | TGTGCCAGCAGTCTTATTAGCGGGTACACCGGGGAGCTGTTTTTT
TRBJ2-5 | TRBD2 | - | TRBV7-7 | 14 | CASSSSGSAETQYF | TGTGCCAGCAGCTCTAGCGGGAGTGCGGAGACCCAGTACTTC
TRBJ1-2 | - | - | TRBV7-9 | 12 | CASSDQFDGYTF | TGTGCCAGCAGCGACCAGTTCGATGGCTACACCTTC